The entry that follows covers one T cell receptor (beta chain) sequence. Antigen specificity is unknown. This CDR3 has 14 residues. Germline CDR1 reads SGHRS; CDR2 reads YFSETQ. Unique molecular identifiers had been added to the TCR beta cDNA libraries. TCRdb passed the PCR reads through MiXCR, listing each CDR3 protein once. The table includes 750,000 to 950,000 distinct CDR3 sequences, about 57% detected once. These data originate in a study of post-analysis software for immune sequencing data. About the research overall: Disease courses included relapsing-remitting, secondary progressive and progressive-relapsing multiple sclerosis.

Whole-study results and caveats: The study found TRBV5-6, TRBV5-1 and TRBV20-1 among roughly 5 TRBV segments more frequent in patients than controls. With F measure, samples from one preparation batch clustered together strongly.

This sequence joins TRBV5-1 and TRBJ2-4, with D uncertain. The end of the DNA aligns better with TRBJ2-7, so the J call may be wrong. The source is a girl between 5 and 17 years old with multiple sclerosis. The source material was blood. The CDR3 nucleotides are TGCGCCAGCAGCTTGGGGAGACGGAACTACGAGCAGTACTTC. It codes for CASSLGRRNYEQYF.